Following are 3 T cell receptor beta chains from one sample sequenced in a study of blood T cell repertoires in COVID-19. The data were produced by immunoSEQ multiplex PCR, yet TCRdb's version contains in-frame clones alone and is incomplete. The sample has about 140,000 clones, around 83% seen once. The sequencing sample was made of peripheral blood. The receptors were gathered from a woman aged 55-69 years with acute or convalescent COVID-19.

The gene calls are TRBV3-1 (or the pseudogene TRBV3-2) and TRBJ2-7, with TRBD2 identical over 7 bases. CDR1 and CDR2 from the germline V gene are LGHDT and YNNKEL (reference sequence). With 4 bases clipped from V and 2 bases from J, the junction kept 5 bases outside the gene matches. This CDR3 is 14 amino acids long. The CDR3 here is CASSPPGTTYEQYF. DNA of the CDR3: TGTGCCAGCAGCCCGCCCGGGACTACCTACGAGCAGTACTTC.

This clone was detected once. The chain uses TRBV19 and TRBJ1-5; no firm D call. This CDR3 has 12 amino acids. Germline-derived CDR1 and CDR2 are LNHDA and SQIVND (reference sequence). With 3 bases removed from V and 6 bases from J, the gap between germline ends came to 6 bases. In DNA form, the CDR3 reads TGTGCCAGTAGTATTTATCCTCAGCCCCAGCATTTT. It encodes CASSIYPQPQHF.

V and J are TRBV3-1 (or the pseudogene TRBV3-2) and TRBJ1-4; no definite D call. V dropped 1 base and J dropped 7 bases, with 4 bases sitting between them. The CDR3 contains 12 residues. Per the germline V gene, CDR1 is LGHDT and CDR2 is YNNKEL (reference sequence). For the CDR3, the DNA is TGTGCCAGCAGCCAAGCGGGTGAAAAACTGTTTTTT. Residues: CASSQAGEKLFF.